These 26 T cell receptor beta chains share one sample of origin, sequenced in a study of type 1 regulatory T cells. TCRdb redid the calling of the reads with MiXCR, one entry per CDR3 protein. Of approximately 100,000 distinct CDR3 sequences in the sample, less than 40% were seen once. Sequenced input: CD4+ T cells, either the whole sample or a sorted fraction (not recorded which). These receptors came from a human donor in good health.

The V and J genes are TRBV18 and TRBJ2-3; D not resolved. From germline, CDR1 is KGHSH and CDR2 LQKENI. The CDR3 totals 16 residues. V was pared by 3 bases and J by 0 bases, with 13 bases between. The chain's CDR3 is CASSPTLRASTDTQYF. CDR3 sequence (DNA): TGTGCCAGCTCACCGACGTTGCGAGCTAGCACAGATACGCAGTATTTT.

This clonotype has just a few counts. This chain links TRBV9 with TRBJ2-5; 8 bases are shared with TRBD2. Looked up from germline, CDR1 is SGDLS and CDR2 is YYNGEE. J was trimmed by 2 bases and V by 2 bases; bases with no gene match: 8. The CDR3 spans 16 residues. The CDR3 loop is CASSVTGLVVQETQYF. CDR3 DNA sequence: TGTGCCAGCAGCGTTACGGGACTAGTCGTTCAAGAGACCCAGTACTTC.

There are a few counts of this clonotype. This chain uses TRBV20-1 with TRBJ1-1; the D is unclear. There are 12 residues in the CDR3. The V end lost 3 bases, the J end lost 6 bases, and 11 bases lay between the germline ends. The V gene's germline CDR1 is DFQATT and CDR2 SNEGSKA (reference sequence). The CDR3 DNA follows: TGCAGTGCTAGTAGGCGTTTGGCTGAAGCTTTCTTT. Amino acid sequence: CSASRRLAEAFF.

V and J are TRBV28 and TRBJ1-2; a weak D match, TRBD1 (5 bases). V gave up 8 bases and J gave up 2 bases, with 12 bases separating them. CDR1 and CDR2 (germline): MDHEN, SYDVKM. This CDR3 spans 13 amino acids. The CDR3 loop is CASGTGRNYGYTF. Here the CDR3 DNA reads TGTGCCAGCGGGACGGGGAGGAACTATGGCTACACCTTC.

CDR3 nucleotide sequence: TGTGCCAGCAGGAGACAGGGACAGGGAGTTTCCGGGGAGCTGTTTTTT. The encoded protein is CASRRQGQGVSGELFF. The V call is TRBV7-8, the J call TRBJ2-2, with 9 nucleotides matching TRBD1. Trimming took 6 bases from V and 6 from J; bases not matched to a gene: 11. Germline-derived CDR1 and CDR2 are SGHVS and FQNEAQ. The CDR3 length is 16 residues.

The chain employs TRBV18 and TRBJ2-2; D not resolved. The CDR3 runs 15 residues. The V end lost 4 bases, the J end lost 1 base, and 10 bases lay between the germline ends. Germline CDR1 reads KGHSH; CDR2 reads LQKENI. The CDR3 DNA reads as TGTGCCAGCTCACTTTCTTGGCGGAACACCGGGGAGCTGTTTTTT. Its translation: CASSLSWRNTGELFF.

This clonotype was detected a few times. CDR3 sequence: CASSLGTRNEQFF. In nucleotides, the CDR3 is TGCGCCAGCAGCTTAGGGACCCGCAATGAGCAGTTCTTC. The chain combines TRBV5-1 with TRBJ2-1; D is possibly TRBD1 or TRBD2 (5 bases each). V gave up 2 bases and J gave up 6 bases, with 9 bases separating them. In germline, CDR1 is SGHRS, CDR2 YFSETQ. This CDR3 has 13 residues.

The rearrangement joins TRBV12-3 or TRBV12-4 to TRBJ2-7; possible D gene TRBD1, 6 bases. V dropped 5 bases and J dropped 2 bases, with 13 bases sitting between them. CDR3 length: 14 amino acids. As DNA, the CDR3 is TGTGCCAGCAGTCCAACCAGGACAGCCTACGAGCAGTACTTC. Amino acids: CASSPTRTAYEQYF.

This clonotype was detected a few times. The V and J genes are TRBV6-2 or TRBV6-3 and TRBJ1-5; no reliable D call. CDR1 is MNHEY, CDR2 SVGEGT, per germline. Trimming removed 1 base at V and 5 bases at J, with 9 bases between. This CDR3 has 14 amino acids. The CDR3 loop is CASSYFGRDQPQHF. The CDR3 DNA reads TGTGCCAGCAGTTACTTCGGGAGAGATCAGCCCCAGCATTTT.

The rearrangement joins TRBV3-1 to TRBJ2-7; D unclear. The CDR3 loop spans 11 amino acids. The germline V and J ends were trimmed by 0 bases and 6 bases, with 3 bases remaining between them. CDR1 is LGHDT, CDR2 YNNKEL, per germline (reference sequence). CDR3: CASSQDAEQYF. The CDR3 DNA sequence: TGTGCCAGCAGCCAAGACGCCGAGCAGTACTTC.

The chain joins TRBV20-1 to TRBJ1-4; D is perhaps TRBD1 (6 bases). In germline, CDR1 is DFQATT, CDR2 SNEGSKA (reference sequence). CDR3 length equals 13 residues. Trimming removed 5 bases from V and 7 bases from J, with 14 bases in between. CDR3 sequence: CSAEGERGEKLFF. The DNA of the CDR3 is TGCAGTGCTGAGGGGGAACGGGGTGAAAAACTGTTTTTT.

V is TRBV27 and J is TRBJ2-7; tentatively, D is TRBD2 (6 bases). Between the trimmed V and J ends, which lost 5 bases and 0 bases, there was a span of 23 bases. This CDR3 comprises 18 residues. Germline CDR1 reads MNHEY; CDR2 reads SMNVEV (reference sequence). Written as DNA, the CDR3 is TGTGCCAGCAGTACACACCGGGACTTTTCCCCGAGCTCCTACGAGCAGTACTTC. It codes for CASSTHRDFSPSSYEQYF.

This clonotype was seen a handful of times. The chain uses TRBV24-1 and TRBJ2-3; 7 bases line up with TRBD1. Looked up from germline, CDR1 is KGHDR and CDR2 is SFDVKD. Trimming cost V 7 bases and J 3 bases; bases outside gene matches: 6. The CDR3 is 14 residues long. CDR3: CATRTDRATDTQYF. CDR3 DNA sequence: TGTGCCACCAGAACCGACAGGGCTACAGATACGCAGTATTTT.

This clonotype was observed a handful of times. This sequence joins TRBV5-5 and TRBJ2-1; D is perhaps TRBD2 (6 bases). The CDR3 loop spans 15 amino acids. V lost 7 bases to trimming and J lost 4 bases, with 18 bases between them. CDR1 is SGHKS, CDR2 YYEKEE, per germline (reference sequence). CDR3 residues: CASAGGETPYNEQFF. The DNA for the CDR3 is TGTGCCAGCGCCGGCGGGGAAACACCTTACAATGAGCAGTTCTTC.

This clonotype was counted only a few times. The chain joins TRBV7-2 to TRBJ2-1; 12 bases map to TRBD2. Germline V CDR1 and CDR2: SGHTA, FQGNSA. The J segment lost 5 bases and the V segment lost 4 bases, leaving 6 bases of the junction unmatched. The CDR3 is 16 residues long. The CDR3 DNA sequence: TGTGCCAGCAGCTCGCGGACTAGCGGGACAAACAATGAGCAGTTCTTC. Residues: CASSSRTSGTNNEQFF.

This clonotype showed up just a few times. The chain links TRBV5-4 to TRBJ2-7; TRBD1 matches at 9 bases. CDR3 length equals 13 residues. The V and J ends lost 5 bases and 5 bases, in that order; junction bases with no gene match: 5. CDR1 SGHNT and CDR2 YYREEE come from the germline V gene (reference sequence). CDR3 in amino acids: CASSPDRGHEQYF. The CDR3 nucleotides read TGTGCCAGCAGTCCGGACAGGGGCCACGAGCAGTACTTC.

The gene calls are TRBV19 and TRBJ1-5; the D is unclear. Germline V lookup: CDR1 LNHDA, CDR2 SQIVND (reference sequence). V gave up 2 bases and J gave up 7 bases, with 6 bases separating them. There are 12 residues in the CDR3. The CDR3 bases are TGTGCCAGTAGTATACCCAGACAGCCCCAGCATTTT. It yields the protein CASSIPRQPQHF.

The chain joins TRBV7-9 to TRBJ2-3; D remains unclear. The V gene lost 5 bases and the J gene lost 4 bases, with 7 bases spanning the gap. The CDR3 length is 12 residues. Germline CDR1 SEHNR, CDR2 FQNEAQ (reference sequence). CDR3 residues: CASSPSPDTQYF. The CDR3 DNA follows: TGTGCCAGCAGCCCATCCCCAGATACGCAGTATTTT.

Written as DNA, the CDR3 is TGCGCCAGCAGCCAAGACGTTCCGGGACTAGCGACGGAGACCCAGTACTTC. It encodes CASSQDVPGLATETQYF. The gene calls are TRBV4-3 and TRBJ2-5; 10 bases agree with TRBD2. The CDR3 covers 17 residues. Trimming removed 0 bases from V and 5 bases from J; junction bases left unmatched: 9. From germline, CDR1 is LGHNA and CDR2 YSLEER.

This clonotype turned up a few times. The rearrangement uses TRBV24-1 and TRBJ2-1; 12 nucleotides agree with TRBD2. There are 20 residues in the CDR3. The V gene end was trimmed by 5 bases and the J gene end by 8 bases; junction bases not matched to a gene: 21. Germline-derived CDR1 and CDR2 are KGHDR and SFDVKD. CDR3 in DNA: TGTGCCACCAGTGGGTTTGTAGGGGCTCCTAGCGGGAGGGAGTACGATGAGCAGTTCTTC. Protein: CATSGFVGAPSGREYDEQFF.

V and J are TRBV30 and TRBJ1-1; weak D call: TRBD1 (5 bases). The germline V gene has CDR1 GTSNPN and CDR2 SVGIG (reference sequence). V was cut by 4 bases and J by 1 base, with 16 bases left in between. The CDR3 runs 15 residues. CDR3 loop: CAWTPGSQGNTEAFF. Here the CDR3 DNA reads TGTGCCTGGACCCCCGGGAGTCAGGGGAACACTGAAGCTTTCTTT.

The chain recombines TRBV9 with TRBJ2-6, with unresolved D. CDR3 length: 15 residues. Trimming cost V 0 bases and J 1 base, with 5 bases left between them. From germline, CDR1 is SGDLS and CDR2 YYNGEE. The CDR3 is CASSVGRSGANVLTF. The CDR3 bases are TGTGCCAGCAGCGTAGGTAGATCTGGGGCCAACGTCCTGACTTTC.

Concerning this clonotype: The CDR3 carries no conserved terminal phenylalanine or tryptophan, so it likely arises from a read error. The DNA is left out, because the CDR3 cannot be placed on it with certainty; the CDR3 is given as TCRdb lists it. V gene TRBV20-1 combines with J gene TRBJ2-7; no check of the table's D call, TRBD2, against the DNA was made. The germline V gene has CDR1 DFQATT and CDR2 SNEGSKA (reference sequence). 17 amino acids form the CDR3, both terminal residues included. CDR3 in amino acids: CSASPDSAEVAGGLFSP.

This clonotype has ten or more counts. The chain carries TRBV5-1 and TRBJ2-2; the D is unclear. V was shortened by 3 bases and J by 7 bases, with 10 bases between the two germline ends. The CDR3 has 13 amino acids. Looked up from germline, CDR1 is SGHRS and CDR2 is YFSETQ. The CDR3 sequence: CASSSQPYGELFF. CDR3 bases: TGCGCCAGCAGCTCGCAGCCTTACGGGGAGCTGTTTTTT.

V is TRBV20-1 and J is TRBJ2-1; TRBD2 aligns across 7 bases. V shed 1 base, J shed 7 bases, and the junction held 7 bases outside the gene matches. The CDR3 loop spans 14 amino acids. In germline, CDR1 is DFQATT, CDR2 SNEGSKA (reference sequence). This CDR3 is CSARGGGGLNEQFF. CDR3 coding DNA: TGCAGTGCTAGAGGCGGGGGTGGTTTGAATGAGCAGTTCTTC.

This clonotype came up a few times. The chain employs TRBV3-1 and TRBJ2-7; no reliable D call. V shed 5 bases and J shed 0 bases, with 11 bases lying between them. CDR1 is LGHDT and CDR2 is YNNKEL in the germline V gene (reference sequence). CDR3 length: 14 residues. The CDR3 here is CASSYSGVSYEQYF. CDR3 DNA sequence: TGTGCCAGCAGCTATTCAGGCGTCTCCTACGAGCAGTACTTC.